Sequencing of this TCR beta chain was carried out in a study of shared clonotypes between healthy human individuals. The CDR3 spans 16 residues. The V gene's germline CDR1 is MGHRA and CDR2 YSYEKL. With 5 bases removed from V and 2 bases from J, the gap between germline ends came to 17 bases. The protocol was immunoSEQ multiplex PCR, while the TCRdb copy is restricted to in-frame clones and leaves out a portion. The data show hundreds of thousands of clones, with around 80% seen just once and approximately 12% held by the top ten. The receptor was isolated from a woman aged 40-49 years in good health. Some clones in this sample may be carry-over from other donors' samples. The chain carries TRBV4-1 and TRBJ2-3, with D unclear. The sequencing input was PBMCs. The CDR3 nucleotides read TGCGCCAGCAGCGAGCAGGAGAGTAGGGCCACAGATACGCAGTATTTT. Protein product: CASSEQESRATDTQYF.